This entry describes one T cell receptor (beta chain). Its matching antigen is unknown. The germline gives CDR1 SGHTA, CDR2 FQGTGA. This CDR3 contains 13 residues. Trimming removed 6 bases at V and 4 bases at J, with 12 bases between. This entry comes from a study of human T cells and chemical hapten exposure. Time point denoted: patch test 1, 2 weeks after DPC sensitization. Treatment defined: therapeutic diphenylcyclopropenone sensitization with weekly scalp DPC. Staff drew blood before applying each patch test. Donation of samples came from alopecia patients who were 18 to 70 years old and suitable for DPC. From the RACE reads, TCRdb called clonotypes with MiXCR, one entry per CDR3 protein. The sample lists roughly 100,000 distinct CDR3 sequences; about 11% were seen once. Study-wide points: No alteration of TCRs above 1 in 1000 frequency was seen with DPC sensitization.

This clonotype originated in a woman aged 40 to 49 with alopecia areata. Some clones in this sample may be carry-over from other donors' samples. This chain links TRBV7-3 with TRBJ1-1; weak D call: TRBD1 (5 bases). The material was whole blood, obtained in connection with sensitization to the hapten diphenylcyclopropenone (DPC). The CDR3 is CASRRQRGTEAFF. The CDR3 DNA reads as TGTGCCAGCAGGCGTCAGAGGGGCACTGAAGCTTTCTTT.